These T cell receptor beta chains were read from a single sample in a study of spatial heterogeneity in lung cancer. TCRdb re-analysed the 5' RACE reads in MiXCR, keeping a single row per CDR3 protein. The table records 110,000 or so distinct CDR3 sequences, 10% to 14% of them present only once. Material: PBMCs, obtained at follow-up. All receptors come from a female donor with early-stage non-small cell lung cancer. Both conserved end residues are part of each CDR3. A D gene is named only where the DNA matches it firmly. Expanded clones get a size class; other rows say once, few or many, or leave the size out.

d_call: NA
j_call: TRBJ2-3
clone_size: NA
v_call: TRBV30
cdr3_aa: CAWSIKDTQYF
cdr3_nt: TGTGCCTGGAGTATTAAAGATACGCAGTATTTT

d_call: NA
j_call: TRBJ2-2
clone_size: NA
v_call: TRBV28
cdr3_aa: CASRRRETANTGELFF
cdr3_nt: TGTGCCAGCAGGCGCAGGGAGACAGCGAACACCGGGGAGCTGTTTTTT

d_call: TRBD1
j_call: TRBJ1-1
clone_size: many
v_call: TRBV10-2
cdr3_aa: CASRGQGARTEAFF
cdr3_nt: TGCGCCAGCAGGGGACAGGGGGCGCGAACTGAAGCTTTCTTT

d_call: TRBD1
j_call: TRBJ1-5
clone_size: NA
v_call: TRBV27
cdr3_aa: CASGLPGTASNQPQHF
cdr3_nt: TGTGCCAGCGGCTTACCTGGGACAGCTAGCAATCAGCCCCAGCATTTT

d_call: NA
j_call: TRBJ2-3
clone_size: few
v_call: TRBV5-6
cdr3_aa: CASSSPGSITDTQYF
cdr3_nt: TGTGCCAGCAGCTCTCCGGGTTCTATCACAGATACGCAGTATTTT

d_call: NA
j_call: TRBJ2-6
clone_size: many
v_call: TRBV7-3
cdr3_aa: CASSSRGGFLESGANVLTF
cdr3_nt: TGTGCCAGCAGCTCCCGTGGGGGGTTTTTGGAATCTGGGGCCAACGTCCTGACTTTC

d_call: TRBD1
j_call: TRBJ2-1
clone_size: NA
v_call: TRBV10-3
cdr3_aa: CAIRQGAGDEQFF
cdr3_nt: TGTGCCATCAGGCAGGGGGCTGGCGATGAGCAGTTCTTC

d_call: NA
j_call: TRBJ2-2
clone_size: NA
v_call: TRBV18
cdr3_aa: CASSPPNRGTGELFF
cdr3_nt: TGTGCCAGCTCACCACCTAATAGGGGCACCGGGGAGCTGTTTTTT

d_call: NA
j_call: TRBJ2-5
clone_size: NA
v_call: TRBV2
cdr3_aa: CASSEQSGGNQETQYF
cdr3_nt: TGTGCCAGCAGTGAACAATCAGGGGGGAATCAAGAGACCCAGTACTTC

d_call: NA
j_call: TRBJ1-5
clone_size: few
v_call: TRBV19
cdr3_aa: CASSIENRSNQPQHF
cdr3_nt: TGTGCCAGTAGTATAGAGAACAGGAGCAATCAGCCCCAGCATTTT

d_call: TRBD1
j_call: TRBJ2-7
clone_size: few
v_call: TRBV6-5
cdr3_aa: CASGDRGISYEQYF
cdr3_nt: TGTGCCAGCGGGGACAGGGGGATATCCTACGAGCAGTACTTC

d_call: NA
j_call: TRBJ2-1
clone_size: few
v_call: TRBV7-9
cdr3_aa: CASSPLGLGEQFF
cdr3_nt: TGTGCCAGCAGCCCGCTAGGACTCGGTGAGCAGTTCTTC

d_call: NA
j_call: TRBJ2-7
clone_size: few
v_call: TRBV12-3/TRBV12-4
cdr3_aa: CASSFQQEIGEQYF
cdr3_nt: TGTGCCAGCAGTTTTCAACAGGAGATCGGCGAGCAGTACTTC

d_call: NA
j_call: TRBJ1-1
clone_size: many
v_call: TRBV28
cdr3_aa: CAAQTPPVRNTEAFF
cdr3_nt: TGTGCCGCACAAACCCCCCCGGTCAGGAACACTGAAGCTTTCTTT

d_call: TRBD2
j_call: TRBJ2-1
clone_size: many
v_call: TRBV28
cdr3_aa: CASSSLAGGLSEQFF
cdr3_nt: TGTGCCAGCAGTTCTCTAGCGGGAGGGTTAAGTGAGCAGTTCTTC

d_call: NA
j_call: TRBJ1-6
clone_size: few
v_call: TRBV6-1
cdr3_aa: CASSEQGRSLNSPLHF
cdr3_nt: TGTGCCAGCAGTGAACAGGGGCGATCGCTTAATTCACCCCTCCACTTT

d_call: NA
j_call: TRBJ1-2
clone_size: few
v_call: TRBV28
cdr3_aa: CASSQLGYGYTF
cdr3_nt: TGTGCCAGCAGCCAGCTAGGGTATGGCTACACCTTC

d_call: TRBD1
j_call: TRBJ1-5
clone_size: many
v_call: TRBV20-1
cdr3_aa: CSARDSYYSNQPQHF
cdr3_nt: TGCAGTGCAAGGGACAGCTATTATAGCAATCAGCCCCAGCATTTT

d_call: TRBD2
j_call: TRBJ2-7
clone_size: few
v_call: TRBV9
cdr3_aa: CASSVGTSGLYEQYF
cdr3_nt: TGTGCCAGCAGCGTAGGGACTAGCGGCCTCTACGAGCAGTACTTC

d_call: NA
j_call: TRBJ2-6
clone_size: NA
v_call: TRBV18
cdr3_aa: CASSPNTGTLGANVLTF
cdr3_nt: TGTGCCAGCTCACCAAATACAGGGACGTTGGGGGCCAACGTCCTGACTTTC

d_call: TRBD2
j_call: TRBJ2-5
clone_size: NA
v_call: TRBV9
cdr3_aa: CASSPRGAGGPSQETQYF
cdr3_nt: TGTGCCAGCAGCCCCCGAGGAGCGGGAGGGCCGAGTCAAGAGACCCAGTACTTC

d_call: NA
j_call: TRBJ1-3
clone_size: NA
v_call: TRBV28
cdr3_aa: CASIPGRLSGNTIYF
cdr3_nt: TGTGCCAGTATTCCGGGACGTCTCTCTGGAAACACCATATATTTT

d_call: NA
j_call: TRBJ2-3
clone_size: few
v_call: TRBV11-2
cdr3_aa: CASSPGATGPADTQYF
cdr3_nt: TGTGCCAGCAGCCCCGGTGCAACAGGGCCCGCAGATACGCAGTATTTT

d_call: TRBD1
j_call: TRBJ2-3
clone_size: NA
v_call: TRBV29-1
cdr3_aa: CSVIGGPYTDTQYF
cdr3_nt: TGCAGCGTAATAGGGGGCCCTTACACAGATACGCAGTATTTT

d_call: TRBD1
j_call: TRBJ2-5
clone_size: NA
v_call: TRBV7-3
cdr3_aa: CASSQGQGALETQYF
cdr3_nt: TGTGCCAGCAGCCAGGGACAGGGGGCGTTGGAGACCCAGTACTTC

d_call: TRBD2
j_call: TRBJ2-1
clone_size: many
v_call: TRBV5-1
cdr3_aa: CASSEGTRRWSEQFF
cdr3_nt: TGCGCCAGCAGCGAAGGGACTAGAAGGTGGTCTGAGCAGTTCTTC

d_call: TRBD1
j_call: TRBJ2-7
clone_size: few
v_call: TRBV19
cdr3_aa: CASSHRDRSAYEQYF
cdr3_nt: TGTGCCAGTAGTCACCGGGACAGGTCTGCCTACGAGCAGTACTTC

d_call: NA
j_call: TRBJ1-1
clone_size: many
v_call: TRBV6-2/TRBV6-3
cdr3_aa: CASSYWENTEAFF
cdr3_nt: TGTGCCAGCAGTTACTGGGAGAACACTGAAGCTTTCTTT

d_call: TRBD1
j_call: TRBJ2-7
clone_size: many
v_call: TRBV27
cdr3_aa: CASRNRDRYHEQYF
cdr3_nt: TGTGCCAGCAGAAACCGGGACAGGTACCACGAGCAGTACTTC

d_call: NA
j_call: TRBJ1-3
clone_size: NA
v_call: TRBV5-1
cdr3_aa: CASRSDGNSGNTIYF
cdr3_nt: TGCGCCAGCAGATCTGACGGAAACTCTGGAAACACCATATATTTT

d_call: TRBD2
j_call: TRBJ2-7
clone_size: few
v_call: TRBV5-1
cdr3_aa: CASSLGAGGNEQYF
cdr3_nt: TGCGCCAGCAGCTTGGGAGCGGGAGGGAACGAGCAGTACTTC

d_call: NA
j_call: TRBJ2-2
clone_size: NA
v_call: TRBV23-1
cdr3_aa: CASSQLVGPGELFF
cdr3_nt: TGCGCCAGCAGTCAATTGGTCGGTCCCGGGGAGCTGTTTTTT

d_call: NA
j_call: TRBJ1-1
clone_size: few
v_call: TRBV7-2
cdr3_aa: CASSLRGGRRNTEAFF
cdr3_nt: TGTGCCAGCAGCTTAAGAGGGGGGCGCCGGAACACTGAAGCTTTCTTT

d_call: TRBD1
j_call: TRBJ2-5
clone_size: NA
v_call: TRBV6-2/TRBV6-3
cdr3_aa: CASRNRGIETQYF
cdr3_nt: TGTGCCAGCAGAAACAGGGGGATAGAGACCCAGTACTTC

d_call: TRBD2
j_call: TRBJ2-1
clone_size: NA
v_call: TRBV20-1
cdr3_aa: CSASLREAGNEQFF
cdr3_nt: TGCAGTGCTAGTCTCCGGGAGGCGGGCAATGAGCAGTTCTTC

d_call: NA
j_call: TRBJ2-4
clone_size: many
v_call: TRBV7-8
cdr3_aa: CASSLSEIPVNIQYF
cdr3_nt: TGTGCCAGCAGCCTTAGCGAGATACCCGTCAACATTCAGTACTTC

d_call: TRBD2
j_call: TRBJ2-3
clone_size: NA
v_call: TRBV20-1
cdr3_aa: CSAPTSGRVTDTQYF
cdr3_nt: TGCAGTGCGCCGACTAGCGGGAGAGTGACAGATACGCAGTATTTT

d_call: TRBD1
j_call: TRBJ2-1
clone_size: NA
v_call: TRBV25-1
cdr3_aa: CASSEQTGRGGYNEQFF
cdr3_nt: TGTGCCAGCAGTGAACAGACAGGGAGAGGTGGATACAATGAGCAGTTCTTC

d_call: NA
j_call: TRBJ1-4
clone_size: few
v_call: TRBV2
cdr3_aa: CASNRPGPAANEKLFF
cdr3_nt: TGTGCCAGCAACAGACCAGGGCCCGCAGCTAATGAAAAACTGTTTTTT

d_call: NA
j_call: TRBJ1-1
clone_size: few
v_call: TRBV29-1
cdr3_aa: CSVELFLRSVEAFF
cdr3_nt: TGCAGCGTTGAACTTTTTCTTCGGAGTGTTGAAGCTTTCTTT

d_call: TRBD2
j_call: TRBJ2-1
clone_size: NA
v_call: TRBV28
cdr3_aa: CASFQGGRASEQFF
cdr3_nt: TGTGCCAGCTTCCAAGGCGGGAGGGCCAGTGAGCAGTTCTTC

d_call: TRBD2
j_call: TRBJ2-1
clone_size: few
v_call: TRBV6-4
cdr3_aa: CASSVTTSGEQFF
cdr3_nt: TGTGCCAGCAGTGTCACCACTAGCGGAGAGCAGTTCTTC